This TCR beta chain was recorded in a study of blood T cell repertoires in COVID-19. The table came from immunoSEQ multiplex PCR; TCRdb's copy has only in-frame clones and leaves some out. Of roughly 170,000 clones listed, 85% are singletons. The receptor's source is a woman aged 45-59 years with COVID-19, enrolled during active disease. The sample consisted of peripheral blood.

The chain's CDR3 is CASRIQGVEAKPQHF. The CDR3 region has the DNA TGTGCCAGCAGGATACAGGGGGTGGAGGCAAAGCCCCAGCATTTT. V is TRBV6-6 and J is TRBJ1-5; 8 bases map to TRBD1. Germline lookup yields CDR1 MNHNY and CDR2 SVGAGI (reference sequence). The CDR3 contains 15 residues. With V trimmed by 6 bases and J by 8 bases, 12 bases remained unmatched.